This is a list of T cell receptor beta chains from one sample in a study of cytomegalovirus exposure and HLA in healthy donors. Only in-frame clones appear in the TCRdb table, and some are missing; sequencing was by immunoSEQ multiplex PCR. In the table there are roughly 140,000 clones, about 84% of which are singletons. Material for sequencing was PBMCs. Every receptor here comes from a woman younger than 30 in good health and CMV-seropositive. Each CDR3 is given with its conserved first and last residue. D genes are given only for firm matches. The listing skips clone size in some rows; elsewhere it reads once, few, many or a size class.

>.|.|TRBJ2-5|TRBV9
TGTGCCAGCAGCGTGGAGGGCCGAGAGACCCAGTACTTC
CASSVEGRETQYF
>.|.|TRBJ1-1|TRBV10-3
TGTGCCATCAGTGCTTATCTAGCGGGGGCGAGCGAAGCTTTCTTT
CAISAYLAGASEAFF
>.|.|TRBJ1-3|TRBV2
TGTGCCACCGTCAGGACAGTAACTGGAAACACCATATATTTT
CATVRTVTGNTIYF
>.|.|TRBJ1-2|TRBV28
TGTGCCAGCAGCAAAATCAGGGGCTACACCTTC
CASSKIRGYTF
>once|TRBD2|TRBJ2-1|TRBV29-1
TGCAGCGTAACTAGCGGACCTTCCTACAATGAGCAGTTCTTC
CSVTSGPSYNEQFF
>.|.|TRBJ2-2|TRBV9
TGTGCCAGCAGCGTAGGAGAGGGGGCGGGAACCGGGGAGCTGTTTTTT
CASSVGEGAGTGELFF
>.|.|TRBJ1-2|TRBV7-2
TGTGCCAGCAGTATAGACAGCCGCTATGGCTACACCTTC
CASSIDSRYGYTF
>.|.|TRBJ2-7|TRBV28
TGTGCCAGCAGCCGACAGGCCCAGGGGGGCGAGCAGTACTTC
CASSRQAQGGEQYF
>few|TRBD1|TRBJ1-6|TRBV4-1
TGCGCCAGCAGCCAAGAAGACAGGGCGAATTCACCCCTCCACTTT
CASSQEDRANSPLHF
>.|TRBD1|TRBJ2-5|TRBV28
TGTGCCAGCAGAGACCCGGGACAGAGGGCGACCCAGTACTTC
CASRDPGQRATQYF